This paragraph reports one T cell receptor (beta chain). Its antigen remains unknown. This CDR3 has 15 residues. From germline, CDR1 is MDHEN and CDR2 SYDVKM. The ends were cut back, 2 bases at V and 2 bases at J, with 13 bases in the middle. Individuals who donated were healthy Caucasians from Russia aged roughly 6 to 95. The second PCR ran about 6 to 12 cycles with a sample-barcoded 5' primer and J-beta primers. TCRdb itself ran the 5' RACE reads through MiXCR, one entry per CDR3 protein. In the table there are about a million distinct CDR3 sequences, 40% to 60% of which are singletons. This sample was taken from a study of blood T cells in healthy people across ages. Overall study context: Through template switching, about one barcoded beta molecule was captured per two T cells, as measured in model experiments.

Study-wide results and caveats: Without sorted subsets, naive and antigen-experienced compartments could not be conclusively compared. Age advanced and TCR beta diversity per million T cells fell, roughly linearly.

The receptor comes from a young man in good health. Sequencing input: blood. V gene TRBV28 combines with J gene TRBJ2-7; TRBD2 might be the D (6 bases). The CDR3 here is CASSLMVAVAYEQYF. DNA of the CDR3: TGTGCCAGCAGTTTAATGGTAGCGGTGGCCTACGAGCAGTACTTC.